The rows below give T cell receptor beta chains drawn from one sample of a study of blood T cells in healthy people across ages. One entry per CDR3 protein results from TCRdb running MiXCR on the 5' RACE reads. Of 1.8 million or so distinct CDR3 sequences listed, more than 35% are singletons. Sequencing input: blood. These receptors were taken from a human donor in good health. Each CDR3 is given with its conserved first and last residue. Fields, in order: CDR3 DNA, CDR3 protein, D gene, V gene, J gene, clone size. The D gene is left open where the match is weak. Only part of the rows carry a size: once, few, many, or a class if the clone is expanded.

CDR3nt: TGTGCCACCAGTGAGGGGACTAGCGGGAGCACAGATACGCAGTATTTT
CDR3aa: CATSEGTSGSTDTQYF
d_gene: TRBD2
v_gene: TRBV24-1
j_gene: TRBJ2-3
abundance: NA

CDR3nt: TGTGCCAGCAGCTCCCCGAGAGGACAGGGGATCACTGGGGCCAACGTCCTGACTTTC
CDR3aa: CASSSPRGQGITGANVLTF
d_gene: TRBD1
v_gene: TRBV9
j_gene: TRBJ2-6
abundance: few

CDR3nt: TGTGCCAGCAGCGTCGACAGGGGGACTAGTGGCTACACCTTC
CDR3aa: CASSVDRGTSGYTF
d_gene: TRBD1
v_gene: TRBV9
j_gene: TRBJ1-2
abundance: NA

CDR3nt: TGCTGGGGGGAGACAGATCAGAGCACTGAAGCTTTCTTT
CDR3aa: CWGETDQSTEAFF
d_gene: NA
v_gene: TRBV29-1
j_gene: TRBJ1-1
abundance: NA

CDR3nt: TGCGCCAGCAGCCGGACAGGGGGCGAAACCTACGAGCAGTACTTC
CDR3aa: CASSRTGGETYEQYF
d_gene: TRBD1
v_gene: TRBV5-1
j_gene: TRBJ2-7
abundance: NA

CDR3nt: TGTGCCAGCGGACGGGACAGGTGGTACGAGCAGTACTTC
CDR3aa: CASGRDRWYEQYF
d_gene: TRBD1
v_gene: TRBV6-5
j_gene: TRBJ2-7
abundance: NA

CDR3nt: TGTGCCAGCAGCTTACAGCTTCTGAATGAAAAACTGTTTTTT
CDR3aa: CASSLQLLNEKLFF
d_gene: NA
v_gene: TRBV5-5
j_gene: TRBJ1-4
abundance: NA

CDR3nt: TGTGCCAGCAGAAACCCAGGGGGCGACTCCTACGAGCAGTACTTC
CDR3aa: CASRNPGGDSYEQYF
d_gene: TRBD1
v_gene: TRBV27
j_gene: TRBJ2-7
abundance: few

CDR3nt: TGTGCCAGCAGTCAGCGAGTCGGGGATTACGAGCAGTACTTC
CDR3aa: CASSQRVGDYEQYF
d_gene: NA
v_gene: TRBV5-6
j_gene: TRBJ2-7
abundance: few

CDR3nt: TGTGCCAGCAGCTTAGGGGACAGGGACTTCGACGAGCAGTACTTC
CDR3aa: CASSLGDRDFDEQYF
d_gene: TRBD1
v_gene: TRBV7-9
j_gene: TRBJ2-7
abundance: NA

CDR3nt: TGCAGTTTGACTAGCGGGGCTTTTTCCTACGAGCAGTACTTC
CDR3aa: CSLTSGAFSYEQYF
d_gene: TRBD2
v_gene: TRBV20-1
j_gene: TRBJ2-7
abundance: few

CDR3nt: TGTGCCAGCAGCGCGGCGGACGGCTTTAGCACAGATACGCAGTATTTT
CDR3aa: CASSAADGFSTDTQYF
d_gene: NA
v_gene: TRBV9
j_gene: TRBJ2-3
abundance: NA

CDR3nt: TGCGCCAGCAGCTTGGGAGACCCCAACAATGAGCAGTTCTTC
CDR3aa: CASSLGDPNNEQFF
d_gene: NA
v_gene: TRBV5-1
j_gene: TRBJ2-1
abundance: NA

CDR3nt: TGTGCCAGCAGCTCTACCTTTGGACTAGCGGGTCCCCTCTCCTACAATGAGCAGTTCTTC
CDR3aa: CASSSTFGLAGPLSYNEQFF
d_gene: TRBD2
v_gene: TRBV7-2
j_gene: TRBJ2-1
abundance: few

CDR3nt: TGTGCCAGCAGCCTGAGCGGGGGGTATGAGGGTGAGCAGTACTTC
CDR3aa: CASSLSGGYEGEQYF
d_gene: TRBD2
v_gene: TRBV4-2
j_gene: TRBJ2-7
abundance: NA

CDR3nt: TGTGCCAGCAGCTTGGAAGGGGATCCTAACGGAGATACGCAGTATTTT
CDR3aa: CASSLEGDPNGDTQYF
d_gene: NA
v_gene: TRBV5-8
j_gene: TRBJ2-3
abundance: NA

CDR3nt: TGCAGTGCCTATAGGGGACAGATCCCCTACGAGCAGTACTTC
CDR3aa: CSAYRGQIPYEQYF
d_gene: TRBD1
v_gene: TRBV20-1
j_gene: TRBJ2-7
abundance: NA

CDR3nt: TGCAGTGCTAGAGATCCTAGCGGGACAGGGAGGGAGCAGTTCTTC
CDR3aa: CSARDPSGTGREQFF
d_gene: NA
v_gene: TRBV20-1
j_gene: TRBJ2-1
abundance: few

CDR3nt: TGTGCCAGCAGCGTAGTGATCGGGGGAGGTGGCTACACCTTC
CDR3aa: CASSVVIGGGGYTF
d_gene: NA
v_gene: TRBV9
j_gene: TRBJ1-2
abundance: few

CDR3nt: TGTGCCAGCAGCCGCCGGGATTGGGGTAACGAAAAACTGTTTTTT
CDR3aa: CASSRRDWGNEKLFF
d_gene: NA
v_gene: TRBV11-2
j_gene: TRBJ1-4
abundance: few

CDR3nt: TGTGCCAGCTTCGGGGGTTTTGGCTACACCTTC
CDR3aa: CASFGGFGYTF
d_gene: NA
v_gene: TRBV2
j_gene: TRBJ1-2
abundance: few

CDR3nt: TGTGCCAGCACCACATCACAGGGGGGAGGGGAGACCCAGTACTTC
CDR3aa: CASTTSQGGGETQYF
d_gene: NA
v_gene: TRBV7-2
j_gene: TRBJ2-5
abundance: few

CDR3nt: TGTGCCAGCAGCCGGGACAGGGGGCACAATGAGCAGTACTTC
CDR3aa: CASSRDRGHNEQYF
d_gene: TRBD1
v_gene: TRBV11-1
j_gene: TRBJ2-7
abundance: few

CDR3nt: TGTGCCAGCAGCTCAGCAACCGGGACCAACTACAATGAGCAGTTCTTC
CDR3aa: CASSSATGTNYNEQFF
d_gene: NA
v_gene: TRBV11-1
j_gene: TRBJ2-1
abundance: NA

CDR3nt: TGTGCCAGCAGGCCCAGGGTTCGGCCCAATGAGCAGTTCTTC
CDR3aa: CASRPRVRPNEQFF
d_gene: NA
v_gene: TRBV3-1
j_gene: TRBJ2-1
abundance: NA

CDR3nt: TGTGCCAGCAGCTTTCTAAGCGGACGTTCGGGTACTGAAGCTTTCTTT
CDR3aa: CASSFLSGRSGTEAFF
d_gene: NA
v_gene: TRBV11-2
j_gene: TRBJ1-1
abundance: few

CDR3nt: TGTGCCAGCAGCCCGAGGGATGGGCCGACCCAGTACTTC
CDR3aa: CASSPRDGPTQYF
d_gene: NA
v_gene: TRBV28
j_gene: TRBJ2-5
abundance: NA

CDR3nt: TGCGCCAGCAGCTTAGGGCCAGGTGGGATCTACGAGCAGTACTTC
CDR3aa: CASSLGPGGIYEQYF
d_gene: NA
v_gene: TRBV5-1
j_gene: TRBJ2-7
abundance: few

CDR3nt: TGTGCCACCAGTGATCCCGGACAAGGGGGGACCGGCTACACCTTC
CDR3aa: CATSDPGQGGTGYTF
d_gene: NA
v_gene: TRBV24-1
j_gene: TRBJ1-2
abundance: few

CDR3nt: TGCGCCAGCAGCCACTCTACCGACGTCTCCTACGAGCAGTACTTC
CDR3aa: CASSHSTDVSYEQYF
d_gene: NA
v_gene: TRBV4-3
j_gene: TRBJ2-7
abundance: few

CDR3nt: TGTGCCAGCAGCTCCCGGGGTAGCGGGGGGCGCACAGATACGCAGTATTTT
CDR3aa: CASSSRGSGGRTDTQYF
d_gene: TRBD2
v_gene: TRBV3-1
j_gene: TRBJ2-3
abundance: few

CDR3nt: TGTGCCAGCAGCTTGGTGGGGGGGGCGGACACAGATACGCAGTATTTT
CDR3aa: CASSLVGGADTDTQYF
d_gene: NA
v_gene: TRBV7-6
j_gene: TRBJ2-3
abundance: NA

CDR3nt: TGCAGTGCTAGAGACGCTTTAGGGGGATTTGTTGAAGGGGCTTTCTTT
CDR3aa: CSARDALGGFVEGAFF
d_gene: NA
v_gene: TRBV20-1
j_gene: TRBJ1-1
abundance: NA

CDR3nt: TGTGCCAGCAGTTCTTTCCGACAGGGACTTTACGAGCAGTACTTC
CDR3aa: CASSSFRQGLYEQYF
d_gene: NA
v_gene: TRBV28
j_gene: TRBJ2-7
abundance: NA

CDR3nt: TGTGCCAGCTCACCCGGGGACAGGGAAACTGAAGCTTTCTTT
CDR3aa: CASSPGDRETEAFF
d_gene: TRBD1
v_gene: TRBV18
j_gene: TRBJ1-1
abundance: few

CDR3nt: TGTGCCAGCAGTTTGACCGACAGGGAAGATACGCAGTATTTT
CDR3aa: CASSLTDREDTQYF
d_gene: TRBD1
v_gene: TRBV6-6
j_gene: TRBJ2-3
abundance: many

CDR3nt: TGCGCCAGCAGCCAAGAATGGGGGGCCGATGAAGCTTTCTTT
CDR3aa: CASSQEWGADEAFF
d_gene: NA
v_gene: TRBV4-1
j_gene: TRBJ1-1
abundance: NA

CDR3nt: TGCGCCAGCAGCCTCACAGGGACTAGCGGGGTGAATGAGCAGTTCTTC
CDR3aa: CASSLTGTSGVNEQFF
d_gene: TRBD2
v_gene: TRBV4-1
j_gene: TRBJ2-1
abundance: few

CDR3nt: TGTGCTAGTGGCCCTGTCAAACCGACTCACTCCTACAATGAGCAGTTCTTC
CDR3aa: CASGPVKPTHSYNEQFF
d_gene: NA
v_gene: TRBV12-5
j_gene: TRBJ2-1
abundance: few

CDR3nt: TGTGCCAGCAGCTACCGACAGTTGGGATATGGCTACACCTTC
CDR3aa: CASSYRQLGYGYTF
d_gene: NA
v_gene: TRBV7-9
j_gene: TRBJ1-2
abundance: NA

CDR3nt: TGTGCCGGCAGTCCGACCCGACAGGGATTTCCCTACGAGCAGTACTTC
CDR3aa: CAGSPTRQGFPYEQYF
d_gene: TRBD1
v_gene: TRBV12-3/TRBV12-4
j_gene: TRBJ2-7
abundance: few

CDR3nt: TGTGCCAGCAGTGAAGCGCTCAGGGTGTTTGGCTACACCTTC
CDR3aa: CASSEALRVFGYTF
d_gene: NA
v_gene: TRBV2
j_gene: TRBJ1-2
abundance: NA

CDR3nt: TGTGCCAGCAGCGGACAACAGGGGTTTAGCTCTGAAGCTTTCTTT
CDR3aa: CASSGQQGFSSEAFF
d_gene: TRBD1
v_gene: TRBV4-2
j_gene: TRBJ1-1
abundance: NA

CDR3nt: TGCAGTGCTCCCGGGACACAGGGCAACAATGGGCAGTTCTTC
CDR3aa: CSAPGTQGNNGQFF
d_gene: NA
v_gene: TRBV20-1
j_gene: TRBJ2-1
abundance: NA

CDR3nt: TGTGCCAGCAACTTCGGGACTAGCAGGGAGACCCAGTACTTC
CDR3aa: CASNFGTSRETQYF
d_gene: TRBD2
v_gene: TRBV7-2
j_gene: TRBJ2-5
abundance: few

CDR3nt: TGTGCCAGCAGCCTAGTAACAGGGGTTGAAGCTTTCTTT
CDR3aa: CASSLVTGVEAFF
d_gene: TRBD1
v_gene: TRBV3-1
j_gene: TRBJ1-1
abundance: NA

CDR3nt: TGTGCTATCAGGACTGGGACTGCGGATTCACCCCTCCACTTT
CDR3aa: CAIRTGTADSPLHF
d_gene: NA
v_gene: TRBV10-3
j_gene: TRBJ1-6
abundance: NA

CDR3nt: TGTGCCAGCAGTTTTCTTGTACGGCAGTATTTT
CDR3aa: CASSFLVRQYF
d_gene: NA
v_gene: TRBV12-3/TRBV12-4
j_gene: TRBJ2-3
abundance: few

CDR3nt: TGTGCCAGCAGCCAAGCTGCGACCCTGGGGTACGAGCAGTACTTC
CDR3aa: CASSQAATLGYEQYF
d_gene: NA
v_gene: TRBV3-1
j_gene: TRBJ2-7
abundance: NA

CDR3nt: TGCGCCAGCAGCCAATTCGGACAGTCCTACGAGCAGTACTTC
CDR3aa: CASSQFGQSYEQYF
d_gene: NA
v_gene: TRBV4-1
j_gene: TRBJ2-7
abundance: NA

CDR3nt: TGCGCCAGCAGCCAAGAGGGCCTAGCGGGGTCCCACGAGCAGTACTTC
CDR3aa: CASSQEGLAGSHEQYF
d_gene: TRBD2
v_gene: TRBV4-1
j_gene: TRBJ2-7
abundance: few

CDR3nt: TGTGCCAGCAGCTTAATGGGTATAGCGGGGAACCTCGGGGAGACCCAGTACTTC
CDR3aa: CASSLMGIAGNLGETQYF
d_gene: TRBD2
v_gene: TRBV7-3
j_gene: TRBJ2-5
abundance: NA

CDR3nt: TGTGCCACCAGTGATCCACAGGGGACTATAGGCGGCTACACCTTC
CDR3aa: CATSDPQGTIGGYTF
d_gene: TRBD1
v_gene: TRBV24-1
j_gene: TRBJ1-2
abundance: NA

CDR3nt: TGTGCCAGCAGTTATGGACACCACTCCTACAATGAGCAGTTCTTC
CDR3aa: CASSYGHHSYNEQFF
d_gene: NA
v_gene: TRBV12-3/TRBV12-4
j_gene: TRBJ2-1
abundance: few